The 9 T cell receptor beta chains reported below all come from one sample, sequenced in a study of T cells in women clearing cervical HPV infection. Data came from immunoSEQ multiplex PCR; TCRdb stores just in-frame clones and leaves some out. This table lists tens of thousands of clones. Sequencing input: blood buffy coat. The source of these receptors is a woman aged 18 to 75 with a cervical HPV16 infection that either progressed to CIN3+ or cleared (not recorded which).

Points on this clone: The CDR3 end is not reached by the read, which stops 3 residues before it; the germline J gene fills it in. The chain employs TRBV29-1 and TRBJ2-5, with 7 bases aligning to TRBD2. The germline V gene has CDR1 SQVTM and CDR2 ANQGSEA. This CDR3 has 14 amino acids. Trimming removed 0 bases from V and 2 bases from J; junction bases left unmatched: 3. Partial CDR3 DNA: TGCAGCGTTGAAGACTGGGGGGGACAAGAGACC. Protein sequence: CSVEDWGGQET. From start to end, the CDR3 is CSVEDWGGQETQYF.

Regarding this clone: The missing CDR3 end, 3 residues past where the read stops, is filled in from the germline J gene. The rearrangement uses TRBV16 and TRBJ2-3; D not certain. The V end lost 0 bases, the J end lost 1 base, and 8 bases lay between the germline ends. Germline V gives CDR1 KGHSY, CDR2 FQNENV. This CDR3 spans 15 amino acids. The sequenced part of the CDR3 DNA is TGTGCCAGCAGCCAATCGAACGCGCGCACAGATACG. The encoded protein is CASSQSNARTDT. The whole CDR3 protein reads CASSQSNARTDTQYF.

Turning to this clone: The sequence runs out 3 residues before the end of the CDR3; the remainder is reconstructed from the germline J gene. This chain links TRBV5-4 with TRBJ1-2; the D gene is possibly TRBD1 (5 bases). The CDR3 consists of 15 residues. CDR1 is SGHNT and CDR2 is YYREEE in the germline V gene (reference sequence). The CDR3: CASSLSTGELETYTF. The DNA read from the CDR3 is TGTGCCAGCAGCTTGTCAACAGGTGAGTTAGAGACC.

As regards this clone: The CDR3 end is not reached by the read, which stops 3 residues before it; the germline J gene fills it in. This chain connects TRBV27 to TRBJ2-5; 8 positions match TRBD2. The V gene end was trimmed by 7 bases and the J gene end by 3 bases; junction bases not matched to a gene: 13. The length of the CDR3 is 16 residues. Germline V gene data show CDR1 as MNHEY and CDR2 as SMNVEV (reference sequence). The covered CDR3 bases are TGTGCCAGCAATCCGTCCGCGGGAGGACGCGAAGAGACC. It codes for CASNPSAGGREET. The whole CDR3 sequence is CASNPSAGGREETQYF.

The DNA read from the CDR3 is TGCAGTGCTTTAGCGGGGGGGCGGGAGACC. This encodes CSALAGGRET. From start to end, the CDR3 is CSALAGGRETQYF. The chain is built from TRBV20-1 and TRBJ2-5, with 11 bases lining up with TRBD2. The read halts 3 residues ahead of the CDR3 end, with the missing end drawn from the germline J gene. Germline V gene lookup returns CDR1 DFQATT and CDR2 SNEGSKA (reference sequence). The CDR3 loop spans 13 amino acids. The J segment lost 5 bases and the V segment lost 5 bases, leaving 4 bases of the junction unmatched.

For this clone: The read finishes 3 residues shy of the CDR3 end, and the germline J gene is used to complete it. The V gene is TRBV28, the J gene TRBJ2-5; TRBD1 matches 7 bases. The CDR3 runs to 15 residues. After removal of 6 bases from V and 3 bases from J, the junction contained 10 bases not matched to a gene. Per the germline V gene, CDR1 is MDHEN and CDR2 is SYDVKM. This CDR3 reads CASSPGGVGEETQYF. CDR3 DNA (partial): TGTGCCAGCAGCCCAGGGGGTGTCGGGGAAGAGACC.

Concerning this clone itself: The read ends 3 residues before the CDR3 terminus; that terminus is restored from the germline J gene. J is TRBJ2-7 and V is TRBV20-1; tentative D call: TRBD1 (6 bases). Trimming shortened V by 0 bases and J by 5 bases, and 11 bases separated the two germline ends. CDR1 and CDR2 from the germline V gene are DFQATT and SNEGSKA (reference sequence). This CDR3 is built from 13 residues. Here the CDR3 reads CSAREAGDHEQYF. CDR3 DNA, as far as it was read: TGCAGTGCTAGAGAAGCAGGGGATCACGAG.

This CDR3 reads CASSVEQVNGELFF. The covered CDR3 bases are TGTGCCAGCAGCGTAGAACAGGTCAACGGGGAG. The chain couples TRBV9 to TRBJ2-2; D is perhaps TRBD1 (5 bases). The read comes to an end 3 residues before the CDR3 does, leaving the germline J gene to fill in the end. The CDR3 sequence is 14 residues long. Germline V lookup: CDR1 SGDLS, CDR2 YYNGEE. Between the trimmed V and J ends, which lost 0 bases and 7 bases, there was a span of 10 bases.

Notes on this clone: Read coverage stops 3 residues before the CDR3 terminus; the germline J gene supplies the remainder. The chain uses TRBV20-1 and TRBJ2-2, with 7 bases that match TRBD1. V gave up 1 base and J gave up 1 base; unmatched junction bases: 0. Germline loops: CDR1 DFQATT, CDR2 SNEGSKA (reference sequence). This CDR3 is built from 14 residues. The part of the CDR3 DNA that was read is TGCAGTGCTAGAGGGGACAGGAACACCGGGGAG. Translation gives CSARGDRNTGE. The whole CDR3 protein is CSARGDRNTGELFF.